A selection of T cell receptor beta chains follows, all from one sample in a study of CD8 T cells in ankylosing spondylitis. Each CDR3 protein gets one entry after TCRdb re-called the 5' RACE reads with MiXCR. Among some 300,000 distinct CDR3 sequences listed, about 20% were seen once. Sequenced sample: blood, either unsorted or a sorted T cell fraction (not recorded which). Every receptor here comes from a female donor with ankylosing spondylitis or in good health (not recorded which). CDR3s include the opening cysteine and the closing phenylalanine or tryptophan. A D gene is named only where the DNA matches it firmly. Size is stated for part of the rows, as once, few or many counts, or as a class when the clone is expanded.

TRBJ2-1	NA	many	TRBV12-3/TRBV12-4	CASSLLAAVGEQFF	TGTGCCAGCAGTTTATTGGCAGCGGTGGGTGAGCAGTTCTTC
TRBJ2-1	TRBD1	few	TRBV6-1	CASSERTGKDNEQFF	TGTGCCAGCAGTGAAAGGACAGGGAAAGACAATGAGCAGTTCTTC
TRBJ2-3	NA	few	TRBV7-2	CASSLAGKTDTQYF	TGTGCCAGCAGCTTAGCGGGGAAGACGGATACGCAGTATTTT
TRBJ2-5	NA	few	TRBV12-3/TRBV12-4	CASRPTSSWTQYF	TGTGCCAGCAGACCGACTTCGTCCTGGACCCAGTACTTC
TRBJ1-2	NA	NA	TRBV10-3	CAISEEGSYGYTF	TGTGCCATCAGTGAGGAGGGGTCCTATGGCTACACCTTC
TRBJ2-1	NA	NA	TRBV18	CASSPELNEQFF	TGTGCCAGCTCACCGGAGCTGAATGAGCAGTTCTTC
TRBJ2-7	NA	NA	TRBV20-1	CSAVRSAGVSYEQYF	TGCAGCGCAGTCCGATCTGCGGGCGTCTCCTACGAGCAGTACTTC
TRBJ2-3	TRBD2	NA	TRBV5-1	CASSAQLAGAGADTQYF	TGCGCCAGCAGCGCGCAGCTAGCGGGAGCTGGCGCAGATACGCAGTATTTT
TRBJ1-5	NA	few	TRBV7-3	CASSRGGSGNQPQHF	TGTGCCAGCAGTCGAGGGGGAAGCGGCAATCAGCCCCAGCATTTT
TRBJ1-4	TRBD1	few	TRBV6-1	CASRPQGNLGEKLFF	TGTGCCAGCAGGCCACAGGGGAATTTAGGTGAAAAACTGTTTTTT
TRBJ2-7	NA	few	TRBV29-1	CSVAPTDSEGGQYF	TGCAGCGTTGCCCCTACCGACTCGGAAGGTGGGCAGTACTTC
TRBJ2-1	TRBD1	few	TRBV9	CASSTRTGVGEQFF	TGTGCCAGCAGCACCCGGACAGGGGTCGGTGAGCAGTTCTTC
TRBJ2-6	NA	once	TRBV2	CASSPSKPGANVLTF	TGTGCCAGCAGTCCATCCAAGCCGGGGGCCAACGTCCTGACTTTC
TRBJ2-5	TRBD1	NA	TRBV7-6	CASSRDPGTAVQETQYF	TGTGCCAGCAGCAGAGACCCCGGGACAGCGGTACAAGAGACCCAGTACTTC
TRBJ1-2	NA	many	TRBV6-1	CASSPGQFKGYTF	TGTGCCAGCAGCCCCGGACAGTTCAAGGGCTACACCTTC
TRBJ2-3	TRBD2	once	TRBV29-1	CSVETSGSLGDTQYF	TGCAGCGTCGAAACTAGCGGGAGCCTAGGAGATACGCAGTATTTT
TRBJ2-3	NA	NA	TRBV13	CASTPEGVGASRDTQYF	TGTGCCAGCACTCCTGAAGGGGTCGGGGCCTCCCGAGATACGCAGTATTTT
TRBJ2-7	TRBD1	few	TRBV3-1	CASSQFEGAHEQYF	TGTGCCAGCAGCCAATTCGAGGGGGCCCACGAGCAGTACTTC
TRBJ2-3	TRBD1	NA	TRBV7-9	CASSFTGGITDTQYF	TGTGCCAGCAGCTTCACAGGGGGTATCACAGATACGCAGTATTTT
TRBJ2-1	NA	many	TRBV29-1	CSVARTNDNEQFF	TGCAGCGTTGCAAGGACTAACGACAATGAGCAGTTCTTC
TRBJ2-7	TRBD1	few	TRBV20-1	CSASDRDRAFYEQYF	TGCAGTGCTAGTGACCGGGACAGGGCCTTCTACGAGCAGTACTTC
TRBJ2-1	NA	many	TRBV12-3/TRBV12-4	CASSLGGRPTNEQFF	TGTGCCAGCAGTTTGGGTGGACGGCCTACCAATGAGCAGTTCTTC
TRBJ2-4	TRBD2	few	TRBV6-1	CASGQGGRFIQYF	TGTGCCAGCGGTCAGGGCGGGAGGTTCATTCAGTACTTC
TRBJ2-2	NA	NA	TRBV7-2	CASSLDANTGELFF	TGTGCCAGCAGCTTAGACGCGAACACCGGGGAGCTGTTTTTT
TRBJ2-3	TRBD2	few	TRBV20-1	CSARTSGRGGVLTDTQYF	TGCAGTGCAAGGACTAGCGGGAGGGGGGGAGTACTCACAGATACGCAGTATTTT
TRBJ2-5	NA	NA	TRBV7-2	CASSPVTRPETQYF	TGTGCCAGCAGCCCAGTGACTCGCCCCGAGACCCAGTACTTC
TRBJ1-1	NA	many	TRBV7-2	CASSLDRGRNIEAFF	TGTGCCAGCAGCTTAGACCGGGGGCGAAACATTGAAGCTTTCTTT
TRBJ2-3	NA	many	TRBV9	CASSVTRGARDTQYF	TGTGCCAGCAGCGTAACCAGAGGGGCTCGGGATACGCAGTATTTT
TRBJ2-1	TRBD2	many	TRBV5-1	CASSLAAGGPYEQFF	TGCGCCAGCAGCTTGGCGGCGGGAGGGCCCTATGAGCAGTTCTTC
TRBJ1-4	TRBD1	NA	TRBV6-5	CASSRGQGMYTNEKLFF	TGTGCCAGCAGTCGGGGACAGGGGATGTATACTAATGAAAAACTGTTTTTT
TRBJ1-4	TRBD1	NA	TRBV6-2/TRBV6-3	CASSSAGTGPFF	TGTGCCAGCAGTTCCGCCGGGACAGGGCCGTTTTTT
TRBJ1-1	NA	few	TRBV25-1	CASSELEGGNEAFF	TGTGCCAGCAGTGAATTGGAGGGCGGGAATGAAGCTTTCTTT
TRBJ1-2	NA	few	TRBV10-3	CAISGPREGYTF	TGTGCCATCAGCGGGCCGAGAGAGGGCTACACCTTC
TRBJ1-5	NA	NA	TRBV30	CAWSGTVDQPQHF	TGTGCCTGGAGTGGGACCGTTGATCAGCCCCAGCATTTT
TRBJ2-3	NA	few	TRBV24-1	CATSDAEGDTQYF	TGTGCCACCAGTGACGCGGAGGGGGATACGCAGTATTTT
TRBJ2-5	NA	NA	TRBV7-2	CASSATRQGNQYF	TGTGCCAGCAGCGCGACAAGGCAAGGGAACCAGTACTTC
TRBJ1-2	NA	few	TRBV6-2/TRBV6-3	CASRQTLKGGYTF	TGTGCCAGCAGACAGACCCTAAAAGGGGGCTACACCTTC
TRBJ2-1	TRBD2	NA	TRBV30	CAWSPGLVNEQFF	TGTGCCTGGAGTCCGGGACTAGTCAATGAGCAGTTCTTC
TRBJ2-1	NA	few	TRBV20-1	CSASAREPRYNEQFF	TGCAGTGCTAGCGCCCGGGAGCCCCGATACAATGAGCAGTTCTTC
TRBJ2-7	TRBD1	few	TRBV20-1	CSVLDPGGYEQYF	TGCAGTGTTCTTGACCCAGGGGGCTACGAGCAGTACTTC
TRBJ2-7	NA	NA	TRBV6-2/TRBV6-3	CASRRHATRGGDEQYF	TGTGCCAGCAGACGCCACGCAACTAGAGGAGGGGACGAGCAGTACTTC
TRBJ1-6	NA	few	TRBV20-1	CSARADRDDSPLHF	TGCAGTGCTAGGGCTGACAGAGATGATTCACCCCTCCACTTT
TRBJ1-5	TRBD1	few	TRBV5-1	CASSLQGDSNQPQHF	TGCGCCAGCAGCTTGCAGGGGGATAGCAATCAGCCCCAGCATTTT
TRBJ2-2	TRBD1	once	TRBV20-1	CSVSTGHTGELFF	TGCAGTGTTTCGACAGGGCACACCGGGGAGCTGTTTTTT
TRBJ2-7	TRBD2	few	TRBV10-3	CAVRAGRSGNSYEQYF	TGTGCCGTCCGGGCAGGTCGAAGCGGGAACTCCTACGAGCAGTACTTC
TRBJ2-2	NA	NA	TRBV24-1	CATRGAPNTGELFF	TGTGCCACCCGAGGGGCCCCGAACACCGGGGAGCTGTTTTTT
TRBJ1-1	NA	many	TRBV29-1	CSVAPFGLSENTEAFF	TGCAGCGTCGCTCCTTTTGGTCTCTCAGAGAACACTGAAGCTTTCTTT
TRBJ2-7	TRBD1	few	TRBV10-3	CAISGGTGNHEQYF	TGTGCCATCAGTGGGGGGACAGGGAATCACGAGCAGTACTTC
TRBJ2-5	NA	NA	TRBV7-2	CASRSPSYQETQYF	TGTGCCAGCAGATCCCCCTCGTACCAAGAGACCCAGTACTTC
TRBJ2-3	NA	NA	TRBV13	CASSGLTDTQYF	TGTGCCAGCAGCGGACTTACAGATACGCAGTATTTT
TRBJ2-3	TRBD2	NA	TRBV4-3	CASSQLAGGRADTQYF	TGCGCCAGCAGCCAGTTAGCGGGAGGGCGGGCAGATACGCAGTATTTT
TRBJ2-1	TRBD2	few	TRBV12-3/TRBV12-4	CASSLRKREDGNEQFF	TGTGCCAGCAGCCTGCGGAAGCGGGAGGATGGGAATGAGCAGTTCTTC
TRBJ2-3	NA	NA	TRBV6-2/TRBV6-3	CASSRAGLSTDTQYF	TGTGCCAGCAGTCGTGCCGGACTTAGCACAGATACGCAGTATTTT
TRBJ1-6	TRBD1	few	TRBV3-1	CASSPRTGRSSPLHF	TGTGCCAGCAGTCCTAGGACAGGGCGTTCTTCACCCCTCCACTTT
TRBJ2-3	NA	NA	TRBV28	CASFPPVTSTSTDTQYF	TGTGCCAGCTTCCCCCCGGTGACATCCACTAGCACAGATACGCAGTATTTT
TRBJ2-1	NA	few	TRBV7-2	CASNVWGEEQFF	TGTGCCAGCAACGTGTGGGGCGAAGAGCAGTTCTTC